Following are 2 T cell receptor beta chains from one sample sequenced in a study of blood T cell repertoires in COVID-19. Only in-frame clones appear in the TCRdb table, and some are missing; sequencing was by immunoSEQ multiplex PCR. The data contain some 57,000 clones, 90% of them singletons. Sequencing input: peripheral blood. All receptors come from a man between 60 and 75 years old with active COVID-19.

This chain links TRBV7-3 with TRBJ2-5; no definite D call. Germline loops: CDR1 SGHTA, CDR2 FQGTGA. Trimming shortened V by 1 base and J by 5 bases, and 11 bases separated the two germline ends. The length of the CDR3 is 14 residues. The CDR3 sequence is CASSLNGLQETQYF. CDR3 nucleotides: TGTGCCAGCAGCTTAAATGGTTTGCAGGAGACCCAGTACTTC. The whole variable domain, remainder taken from reference TRBV7-3 and TRBJ2-5, is GAGVSQTPSNKVTEKGKYVELRCDPISGHTALYWYRQSLGQGPEFLIYFQGTGAADDSGLPNDRFFAVRPEGSVSTLKIQRTERGDSAVYLCASSLNGLQETQYFGPGTRLLVL.

V usage is TRBV29-1 and J usage is TRBJ2-2; TRBD1 is a possible D gene (5 bases). This CDR3 region has 14 residues. Trimming took off 4 bases at V and 6 bases at J, with 15 bases between the two ends. Germline assignment: CDR1 SQVTM and CDR2 ANQGSEA. The chain's CDR3 is CSVGKGWGSGELFF. The CDR3 coding sequence is TGCAGCGTTGGGAAGGGGTGGGGATCCGGGGAGCTGTTTTTT.